Listed here are 20 T cell receptor beta chains from one sample, sequenced in a study of T-cell memory formation after mild COVID-19. TCRdb itself ran the 5' RACE reads through MiXCR, one entry per CDR3 protein. Among hundreds of thousands of distinct CDR3 sequences listed, over 20% were seen once. Specimen: PBMCs or a T cell subset sorted from them (not recorded which). Receptor source: an adult woman who had mild COVID-19 (a few samples of this study predate the infection). Cell type and time point are not known.

The chain joins TRBV7-9 to TRBJ2-1, with D possibly being TRBD1 or TRBD2 (5 bases each). The V end lost 5 bases, the J end lost 0 bases, and 14 bases lay between the germline ends. The CDR3 is 16 amino acids. In germline, CDR1 is SEHNR, CDR2 FQNEAQ (reference sequence). CDR3 sequence reads: CASSQRDASSYNEQFF. In DNA, the CDR3 is TGTGCCAGCAGCCAAAGGGACGCAAGCTCCTACAATGAGCAGTTCTTC.

This chain connects TRBV4-1 to TRBJ2-1, with D hard to call. This CDR3 spans 12 amino acids. Germline loops: CDR1 MGHRA, CDR2 YSYEKL. V was cut by 1 base and J by 9 bases, with 7 bases left in between. The CDR3 is CASSQAAGEQFF. The CDR3 DNA reads as TGCGCCAGCAGCCAAGCGGCTGGTGAGCAGTTCTTC.

The CDR3 sequence is CASSLDRVPANEQFF. In nucleotides, the CDR3 is TGTGCCAGCAGCTTAGACAGGGTTCCCGCCAATGAGCAGTTCTTC. The rearrangement joins TRBV11-2 to TRBJ2-1; D possibly corresponds to TRBD1 (5 bases). The CDR3 is 15 residues long. Trimming left V 0 bases short and J 6 bases short, with 12 bases between. The germline V gene encodes CDR1 SGHAT and CDR2 FQNNGV.

V and J are TRBV11-3 and TRBJ2-1, with TRBD2 matching 8 bases. Germline CDR1 is SGHNT and CDR2 is YENEEA. V lost 7 bases, J lost 2 bases, and 4 bases stayed unmatched. This CDR3 has 14 amino acids. CDR3 region: CASNGGGTYNEQFF. The CDR3 DNA sequence: TGTGCCAGCAACGGCGGGGGGACCTACAATGAGCAGTTCTTC.

This clonotype has a count of ten or more. The DNA of the CDR3 is TGTGCCAGTATCAAACAGGGCACTGAAGCTTTCTTT. Its protein is CASIKQGTEAFF. The rearrangement links TRBV19 to TRBJ1-1, with a possible D match to TRBD1 (6 bases). Germline assignment: CDR1 LNHDA and CDR2 SQIVND (reference sequence). The CDR3 totals 12 residues. Trimming removed 7 bases from V and 4 bases from J, with 10 bases in between.

This chain joins TRBV5-1 and TRBJ1-1, with 7 bases matching TRBD1. CDR3 size: 15 residues. Germline V gene data show CDR1 as SGHRS and CDR2 as YFSETQ. With 4 bases clipped from V and 3 bases from J, the junction kept 9 bases outside the gene matches. DNA of the CDR3: TGCGCCAGCAGCGCAACAGGGGAACGGCACACTGAAGCTTTCTTT. This codes for CASSATGERHTEAFF.

The chain employs TRBV9 and TRBJ2-7, with a weak D call TRBD2 (6 bases). Germline values: CDR1 SGDLS, CDR2 YYNGEE. Trimming removed 0 bases at V and 4 bases at J, with 14 bases between. This CDR3 is 15 amino acids long. The CDR3 nucleotides are TGTGCCAGCAGCGTAGTTAGGAGGGAAGGGTACGAGCAGTACTTC. Protein: CASSVVRREGYEQYF.

This rearrangement joins TRBV20-1 to TRBJ1-2; D may be TRBD1 (5 bases). The germline CDR1 and CDR2 sequences are DFQATT and SNEGSKA (reference sequence). Trimming stripped 5 bases from V and 5 bases from J, with 12 bases between. The CDR3 covers 12 residues. CDR3 amino acids: CSAGGEQYGYTF. In DNA form, the CDR3 reads TGCAGTGCTGGGGGGGAACAGTATGGCTACACCTTC.

The chain has TRBV7-9 and TRBJ2-7; 11 bases fit TRBD1. V lost 5 bases, J lost 3 bases, and 3 bases stayed unmatched. Germline values: CDR1 SEHNR, CDR2 FQNEAQ (reference sequence). CDR3 length: 14 amino acids. This chain's CDR3 is CASSNGTGGYEQYF. The CDR3 DNA sequence: TGTGCCAGCAGCAACGGGACAGGGGGCTACGAGCAGTACTTC.

This sequence joins TRBV20-1 and TRBJ1-1; TRBD1 is a possible D gene (6 bases). CDR1 is DFQATT and CDR2 is SNEGSKA in the germline V gene (reference sequence). CDR3 length: 15 amino acids. V was pared by 1 base and J by 1 base, with 13 bases between. The CDR3 reads CSARGGPRKNTEAFF. The CDR3 coding sequence is TGCAGTGCTAGAGGGGGGCCTAGAAAGAACACTGAAGCTTTCTTT.

CDR3 residues: CASSLGPVNEQFF. As DNA, the CDR3 is TGTGCCAGCAGCTTAGGTCCGGTCAATGAGCAGTTCTTC. The chain carries TRBV11-3 and TRBJ2-1; D remains ambiguous. The CDR3 consists of 13 residues. V was cut by 1 base and J by 6 bases, with 7 bases left in between. Per germline, CDR1 SGHNT and CDR2 YENEEA. The complete variable domain, with remaining parts taken from reference TRBV11-3 and TRBJ2-1, reads EAGVVQSPRYKIIEKKQPVAFWCNPISGHNTLYWYLQNLGQGPELLIRYENEEAVDDSQLPKDRFSAERLKGVDSTLKIQPAELGDSAVYLCASSLGPVNEQFFGPGTRLTVL.

This clonotype turned up a few times. The chain has TRBV10-3 and TRBJ2-2; D ambiguous. V lost 3 bases and J lost 6, with 11 bases in between. Germline CDR1 reads ENHRY; CDR2 reads SYGVKD. The CDR3 is made up of 14 amino acids. The DNA of the CDR3 is TGTGCCATCAGTGATCTCTGGGGATCCGGGGAGCTGTTTTTT. Translation: CAISDLWGSGELFF.

There are a few counts of this clonotype. The J gene is TRBJ2-6, the V gene TRBV14; the D call may be TRBD1 or TRBD2 (5 bases each). With 6 bases removed from V and 4 bases from J, the gap between germline ends came to 13 bases. Germline V CDR1 and CDR2: SGHDN, FVKESK. There are 15 residues in the CDR3. CDR3 in DNA: TGTGCCAGCAGGAGGGGCGGGCAGGGGGCCAACGTCCTGACTTTC. This sequence encodes CASRRGGQGANVLTF.

The chain employs TRBV27 and TRBJ2-3; D is possibly TRBD1 (5 bases). CDR1 is MNHEY and CDR2 is SMNVEV in the germline V gene (reference sequence). The CDR3 covers 15 residues. The germline V and J ends were trimmed by 1 base and 1 base, with 9 bases remaining between them. CDR3 nucleotides: TGTGCCAGCAGTTTATGGGGCAGGGGCACAGATACGCAGTATTTT. Residues: CASSLWGRGTDTQYF.

The rearrangement joins TRBV4-3 to TRBJ2-7; 10 bases fit TRBD2. Germline V lookup: CDR1 LGHNA, CDR2 YSLEER. The ends lost 0 bases at V and 4 bases at J; junction bases unmatched: 3. The CDR3 runs 15 residues. The CDR3 loop is CASSQDASGSYEQYF. The DNA for the CDR3 is TGCGCCAGCAGCCAAGACGCTAGCGGGAGTTACGAGCAGTACTTC.

This sequence joins TRBV5-1 and TRBJ1-5; D might be TRBD1 (5 bases). V lost 5 bases and J lost 6, with 12 bases in between. The CDR3 totals 13 residues. Per germline, CDR1 SGHRS and CDR2 YFSETQ. CDR3: CASRLAGGQPQHF. CDR3 nucleotides: TGCGCCAGCAGATTAGCGGGGGGTCAGCCCCAGCATTTT.

This clonotype turned up a few times. V and J are TRBV7-2 and TRBJ2-5; D unresolved. V dropped 0 bases and J dropped 5 bases, with 13 bases sitting between them. Germline V gene lookup returns CDR1 SGHTA and CDR2 FQGNSA. The CDR3 loop spans 15 amino acids. CDR3 loop: CASSLAGERLETQYF. The CDR3 coding sequence is TGTGCCAGCAGCTTAGCGGGCGAGAGGTTGGAGACCCAGTACTTC.

The J gene is TRBJ1-5, the V gene TRBV9; D is ambiguous. The CDR3 extends over 13 amino acids. Germline assignment: CDR1 SGDLS and CDR2 YYNGEE. The V end lost 1 base, the J end lost 4 bases, and 6 bases lay between the germline ends. The DNA for the CDR3 is TGTGCCAGCAGCGTACACGCTAATCAGCCCCAGCATTTT. Its translation is CASSVHANQPQHF. Full variable domain (outside the CDR3, taken from reference TRBV9 and TRBJ1-5): DSGVTQTPKHLITATGQRVTLRCSPRSGDLSVYWYQQSLDQGLQFLIQYYNGEERAKGNILERFSAQQFPDLHSELNLSSLELGDSALYFCASSVHANQPQHFGDGTRLSIL.

The chain has TRBV7-8 and TRBJ2-3; maybe TRBD2 (5 bases). Trimming removed 0 bases from V and 10 bases from J, with 14 bases in between. Looked up from germline, CDR1 is SGHVS and CDR2 is FQNEAQ. The CDR3 is 14 residues long. As DNA, the CDR3 is TGTGCCAGCAGCTTAGCGGGCGAGGGCCCTGCGCAGTATTTT. It codes for CASSLAGEGPAQYF.

This chain connects TRBV9 to TRBJ1-2; TRBD1 aligns across 8 bases. CDR1 and CDR2 from the germline V gene are SGDLS and YYNGEE. The trim removed 4 bases at V and 6 bases at J, leaving 8 bases unmatched. The CDR3 contains 14 residues. This CDR3 is CASSPRRTGNGYTF. CDR3 nucleotide sequence: TGTGCCAGCAGCCCACGGAGGACAGGGAATGGCTACACCTTC.